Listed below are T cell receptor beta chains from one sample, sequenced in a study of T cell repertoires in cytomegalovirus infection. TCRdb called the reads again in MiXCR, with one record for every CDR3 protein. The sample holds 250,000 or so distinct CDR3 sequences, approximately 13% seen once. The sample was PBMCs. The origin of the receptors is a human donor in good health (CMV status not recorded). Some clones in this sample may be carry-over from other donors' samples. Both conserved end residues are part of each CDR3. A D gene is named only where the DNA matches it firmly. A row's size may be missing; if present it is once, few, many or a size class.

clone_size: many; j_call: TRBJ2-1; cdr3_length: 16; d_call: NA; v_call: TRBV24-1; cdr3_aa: CATSASRDTLTSEQFF; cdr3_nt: TGTGCCACCAGTGCTTCCCGGGACACCCTTACCAGTGAGCAGTTCTTC
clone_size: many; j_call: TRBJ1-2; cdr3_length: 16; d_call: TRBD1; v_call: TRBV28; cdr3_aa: CASSPPGTGGSYGYTF; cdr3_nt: TGTGCCAGCAGTCCGCCCGGGACAGGGGGGAGCTATGGCTACACCTTC
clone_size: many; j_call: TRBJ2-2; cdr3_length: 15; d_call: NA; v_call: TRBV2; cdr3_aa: CASTSGTLNTGELFF; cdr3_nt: TGTGCCAGCACCTCCGGGACACTGAACACCGGGGAGCTGTTTTTT
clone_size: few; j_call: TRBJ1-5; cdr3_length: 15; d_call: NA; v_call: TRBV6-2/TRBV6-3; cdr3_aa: CASNSDWREGQPQHF; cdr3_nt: TGTGCCAGCAACTCGGATTGGCGCGAGGGTCAGCCCCAGCATTTT
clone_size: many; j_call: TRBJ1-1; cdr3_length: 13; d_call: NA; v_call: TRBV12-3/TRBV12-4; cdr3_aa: CASSLQGSTEAFF; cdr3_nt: TGTGCCAGCAGTTTACAGGGCTCCACTGAAGCTTTCTTT
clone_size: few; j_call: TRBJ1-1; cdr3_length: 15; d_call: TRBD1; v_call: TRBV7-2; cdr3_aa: CASSLVSGGPTEAFF; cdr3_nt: TGTGCCAGCAGCTTAGTGTCAGGGGGCCCCACTGAAGCTTTCTTT
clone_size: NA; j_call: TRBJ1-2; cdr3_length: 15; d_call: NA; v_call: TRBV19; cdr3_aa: CASSIGTTASYGYTF; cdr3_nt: TGTGCCAGTAGTATCGGGACGACAGCCTCCTATGGCTACACCTTC
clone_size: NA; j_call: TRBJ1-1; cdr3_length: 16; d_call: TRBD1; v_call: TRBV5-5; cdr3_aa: CASSPYGGQMNTEAFF; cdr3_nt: TGTGCCAGCAGCCCATACGGGGGACAGATGAACACTGAAGCTTTCTTT
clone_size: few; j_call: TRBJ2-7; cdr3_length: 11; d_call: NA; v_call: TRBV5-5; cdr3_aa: CASSFTDEQYF; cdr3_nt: TGTGCCAGCAGCTTTACCGACGAGCAGTACTTC
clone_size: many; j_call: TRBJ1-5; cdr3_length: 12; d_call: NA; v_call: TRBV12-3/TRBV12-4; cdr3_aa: CASGHGDQPQHF; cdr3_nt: TGTGCCAGCGGGCATGGAGATCAGCCCCAGCATTTT
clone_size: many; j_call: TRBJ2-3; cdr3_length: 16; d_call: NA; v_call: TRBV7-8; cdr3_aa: CASSHSTGLGTDTQYF; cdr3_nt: TGTGCCAGCAGCCATTCCACAGGGCTAGGCACAGATACGCAGTATTTT
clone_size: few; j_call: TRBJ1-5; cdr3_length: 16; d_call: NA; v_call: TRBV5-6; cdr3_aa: CASSYLRGELNQPQHF; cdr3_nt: TGTGCCAGCAGCTACCTACGAGGGGAACTAAATCAGCCCCAGCATTTT
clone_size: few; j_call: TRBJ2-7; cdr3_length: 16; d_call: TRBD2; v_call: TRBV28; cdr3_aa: CASSSPKLAGGSEQYF; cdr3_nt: TGTGCCAGCAGCTCCCCTAAACTAGCGGGTGGGTCCGAGCAGTACTTC
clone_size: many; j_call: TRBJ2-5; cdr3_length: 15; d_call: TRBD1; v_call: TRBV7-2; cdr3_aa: CASSALPTGVETQYF; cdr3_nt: TGTGCCAGCAGCGCCCTCCCGACAGGGGTGGAGACCCAGTACTTC
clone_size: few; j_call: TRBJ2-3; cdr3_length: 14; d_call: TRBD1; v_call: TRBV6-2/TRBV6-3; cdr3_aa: CASSWDRVTDTQYF; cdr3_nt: TGTGCCAGCTCCTGGGACAGGGTCACAGATACGCAGTATTTT
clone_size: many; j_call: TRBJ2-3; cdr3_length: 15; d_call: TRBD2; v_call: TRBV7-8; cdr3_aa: CASSLTSGGSRTQYF; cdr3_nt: TGTGCCAGCAGCCTAACTAGCGGGGGGTCTCGTACGCAGTATTTT